The 17 T cell receptor beta chains in this list originate from one sample, sequenced in a study of T cell repertoires in cytomegalovirus infection. These TCRs' antigens remain unknown. TCRdb reprocessed the reads with MiXCR, giving one entry per CDR3 protein. The data contain fewer than 1,000,000 distinct CDR3 sequences, about a third of them singletons. This specimen consisted of cultured CD8+ T cells from PBMCs, obtained from culture after CMV antigen stimulation. Every receptor here comes from a human donor in good health (CMV status not recorded). Some clones in this sample may be carry-over from other donors' samples.

This clonotype was detected ten times or more. This chain joins TRBV7-6 and TRBJ2-4; D is uncertain. Germline-derived CDR1 and CDR2 are SGHVS and FNYEAQ. This CDR3 comprises 15 residues. V shed 3 bases and J shed 3 bases, with 12 bases lying between them. Here the CDR3 DNA reads TGTGCCAGCAGCTTGGGTCCAAATAACAAAAACATTCAGTACTTC. This translates into CASSLGPNNKNIQYF.

The chain uses TRBV6-6 and TRBJ2-5; unclear D gene. The CDR3 length is 16 residues. The V and J ends lost 2 bases and 6 bases respectively, with 19 bases between them. Germline loops: CDR1 MNHNY, CDR2 SVGAGI (reference sequence). CDR3 DNA: TGTGCCAGCAGTTACCCGAATGGGCAGAACGAAAAGACCCAGTACTTC. It is translated as CASSYPNGQNEKTQYF.

The chain carries TRBV25-1 and TRBJ2-3, with 7 bases lining up with TRBD2. CDR1 is MGHDK, CDR2 SYGVNS, per germline. Trimming removed 7 bases from V and 6 bases from J; junction bases left unmatched: 7. CDR3 length: 13 residues. The CDR3 DNA follows: TGTGCCAGCAATGTCCGACTAGCCGATACGCAGTATTTT. Its protein is CASNVRLADTQYF.

The table lists this clonotype with many counts. This rearrangement joins TRBV7-6 to TRBJ1-5, with TRBD1 as a possible D gene (6 bases). V was pared by 1 base and J by 9 bases, with 16 bases between. The CDR3 totals 15 residues. The germline V gene has CDR1 SGHVS and CDR2 FNYEAQ. The CDR3 loop reads CASSLVSGAQWPQHF. In nucleotides, the CDR3 is TGTGCCAGCAGCTTAGTTTCAGGGGCCCAATGGCCCCAGCATTTT. Supplemented by reference TRBV7-6 and TRBJ1-5, the full variable domain reads GAGVSQSPRYKVTKRGQDVALRCDPISGHVSLYWYRQALGQGPEFLTYFNYEAQQDKSGLPNDRFSAERPEGSISTLTIQRTEQRDSAMYRCASSLVSGAQWPQHFGDGTRLSIL.

The chain employs TRBV6-5 and TRBJ1-1; 7 bases align to TRBD1. The CDR3 extends over 13 amino acids. The V gene's germline CDR1 is MNHEY and CDR2 SVGAGI. Trimming at V came to 0 bases and at J to 7 bases, leaving 2 bases not matched to a gene. As DNA, the CDR3 is TGTGCCAGCAGTTACTCGAGGGGGCTTGAAGCTTTCTTT. Its translation: CASSYSRGLEAFF.

This clonotype has a single count. The genes are TRBV10-3 and TRBJ1-2, with D unclear. The CDR3 totals 16 residues. Trimming shortened V by 9 bases and J by 8 bases, and 28 bases separated the two germline ends. The germline V gene has CDR1 ENHRY and CDR2 SYGVKD. The CDR3 DNA follows: TGTGCCATAACCCCAGAGGAGGCTGAGGGAGGAGGAGGCTACACCTTC. Its protein is CAITPEEAEGGGGYTF.

The rearrangement uses TRBV10-3 and TRBJ2-2; weak D call: TRBD1 (6 bases). V was shortened by 4 bases and J by 1 base, with 10 bases between the two germline ends. Looked up from germline, CDR1 is ENHRY and CDR2 is SYGVKD. This CDR3 has 15 amino acids. The CDR3 loop is CAISVRDKNTGELFF. The DNA of the CDR3 is TGTGCCATCAGTGTCCGGGACAAGAACACCGGGGAGCTGTTTTTT.

The J gene is TRBJ2-7, the V gene TRBV7-8; D may be TRBD2 (6 bases). The germline V gene encodes CDR1 SGHVS and CDR2 FQNEAQ. The CDR3 consists of 15 residues. V lost 1 base to trimming and J lost 3 bases, with 13 bases between them. The CDR3: CASSLVLPGDYEQYF. DNA of the CDR3: TGTGCCAGCAGCTTAGTGTTACCGGGGGACTACGAGCAGTACTTC.

This clonotype was seen only a few times. V usage is TRBV27 and J usage is TRBJ1-6; D gene unclear. Germline CDR1 and CDR2: MNHEY and SMNVEV (reference sequence). The CDR3 spans 11 residues. Trimming left V 3 bases short and J 16 bases short, with 10 bases between. In nucleotides, the CDR3 is TGTGCCAGCAGTTTCGGTGGAGTTCTCCACTTT. This codes for CASSFGGVLHF.

This clonotype has only a few counts. The chain recombines TRBV6-5 with TRBJ1-1; D call uncertain. CDR3 length: 13 amino acids. Per germline, CDR1 MNHEY and CDR2 SVGAGI. V lost 2 bases to trimming and J lost 6 bases, with 10 bases between them. CDR3 DNA sequence: TGTGCCAGCAGTTACGGCGGTTTCGCTGAAGCTTTCTTT. Its translation: CASSYGGFAEAFF.

This chain links TRBV2 with TRBJ1-2, with a weak D call TRBD1 (6 bases). Germline loops: CDR1 SNHLY, CDR2 FYNNEI. Trimming shortened V by 11 bases and J by 7 bases, and 20 bases separated the two germline ends. CDR3 length: 13 residues. The CDR3 loop reads CASGTWGKGGYTF. The DNA of the CDR3 is TGTGCCTCCGGGACATGGGGCAAGGGTGGCTACACCTTC.

This clonotype has only a few counts. The CDR3 reads CASSPSSGGPLLEQFF. The DNA for the CDR3 is TGTGCCAGCAGCCCTTCTAGCGGGGGACCACTCTTGGAGCAGTTCTTC. This rearrangement joins TRBV2 to TRBJ2-1, with TRBD2 matching 10 bases. After removal of 6 bases from V and 10 bases from J, the junction contained 15 bases not matched to a gene. CDR1 is SNHLY and CDR2 is FYNNEI in the germline V gene. The CDR3 is 16 amino acids.

This clonotype showed up just once. The junction shows a germline mismatch at one end, possibly a read error. The genes are TRBV5-1 and TRBJ2-1; weak D call: TRBD2 (5 bases). The CDR3 has 14 residues. Germline V lookup: CDR1 SGHRS, CDR2 YFSETQ. CDR3 region: CASSLYPGNNDQFF. DNA for the CDR3: TGCGCCAGCAGCTTGTATCCCGGGAACAATGATCAGTTCTTC. The entire variable domain, with the rest obtained from reference TRBV5-1 and TRBJ2-1, is as follows: KAGVTQTPRYLIKTRGQQVTLSCSPISGHRSVSWYQQTPGQGLQFLFEYFSETQRNKGNFPGRFSGRQFSNSRSEMNVSTLELGDSALYLCASSLYPGNNDQFFGPGTRLTVL.

In its sample, this clonotype was seen many times. Mismatch with germline at one junction end may stem from a read error. The chain recombines TRBV7-7 with TRBJ2-5; 8 positions agree with TRBD1. CDR1 and CDR2 from the germline V gene are SSHAT and FNYEAQ (reference sequence). The CDR3 contains 14 residues. The CDR3 DNA is TGTGCTAGCAGCCCGGACAGGGCGGGCGAGACCCAGTACTTC. Translating it yields CASSPDRAGETQYF.

This chain connects TRBV5-1 to TRBJ2-7; TRBD1 agrees at 8 bases. The J segment lost 1 base and the V segment lost 4 bases, leaving 13 bases of the junction unmatched. Germline CDR1 and CDR2: SGHRS and YFSETQ. This CDR3 region has 17 residues. CDR3 DNA: TGCGCCAGCAGCCTAGGACAGGGAAACATGAAGTCCTACGAGCAGTACTTC. Protein: CASSLGQGNMKSYEQYF.

V is TRBV9 and J is TRBJ2-5, with TRBD2 matching 9 bases. The CDR3 totals 15 residues. CDR1 is SGDLS and CDR2 is YYNGEE in the germline V gene. The V gene end was trimmed by 4 bases and the J gene end by 5 bases; junction bases not matched to a gene: 9. Here the CDR3 DNA reads TGTGCCAGCAGCAAACGACTAGCGGCTATCGAGACCCAGTACTTC. Translating it yields CASSKRLAAIETQYF.

At least ten counts were recorded for this clonotype. The V and J genes are TRBV7-8 and TRBJ2-1; TRBD1 might be the D (5 bases). Germline V gene lookup returns CDR1 SGHVS and CDR2 FQNEAQ. V lost 3 bases to trimming and J lost 1 base, with 16 bases between them. CDR3 length: 17 amino acids. This CDR3 reads CASSLRDSIVSYNEQFF. In nucleotides, the CDR3 is TGTGCCAGCAGCTTGCGCGACAGTATTGTGTCCTACAATGAGCAGTTCTTC.